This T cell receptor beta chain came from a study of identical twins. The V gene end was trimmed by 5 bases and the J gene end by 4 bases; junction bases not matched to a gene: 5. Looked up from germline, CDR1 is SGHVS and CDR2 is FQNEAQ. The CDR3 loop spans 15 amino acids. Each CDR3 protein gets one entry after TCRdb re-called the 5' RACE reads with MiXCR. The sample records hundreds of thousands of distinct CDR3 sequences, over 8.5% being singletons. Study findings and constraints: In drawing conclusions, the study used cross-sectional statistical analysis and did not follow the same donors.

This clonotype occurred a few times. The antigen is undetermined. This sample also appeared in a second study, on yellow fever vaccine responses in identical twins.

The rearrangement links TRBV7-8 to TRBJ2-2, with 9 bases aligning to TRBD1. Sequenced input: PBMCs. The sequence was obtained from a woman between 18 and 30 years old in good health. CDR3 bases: TGTGCCAGCAGCGCGGGACAGGGTTCCACCGGGGAGCTGTTTTTT. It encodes CASSAGQGSTGELFF.